This passage covers 14 T cell receptor beta chains from one sample sequenced in a study of T cell clonotyping in hematopoietic cell transplantation. The assay was immunoSEQ multiplex PCR, and TCRdb's table has in-frame clones only and misses some. The sample holds approximately 27,000 clones, about 93% seen once. Documented time point: recipient sample about 28 days before transplant, after cytoreduction. The specimen was peripheral blood mononuclear cells, collected before stem cell transplant. The receptors derive from a man in his forties or fifties with acute myeloid leukemia. Some clones in this sample may be carry-over from other donors' samples.

This rearrangement joins TRBV5-1 to TRBJ1-2; D may be TRBD1 (6 bases). The CDR3 is 14 residues long. Trimming shortened V by 0 bases and J by 6 bases, and 12 bases separated the two germline ends. Germline CDR1 SGHRS, CDR2 YFSETQ. In DNA form, the CDR3 reads TGCGCCAGCAGCTTGGGAGCAGGGGAGGATGGCTACACCTTC. This encodes CASSLGAGEDGYTF.

This chain connects TRBV19 to TRBJ2-1; TRBD2 matches at 10 bases. The V and J ends lost 3 bases and 6 bases, in that order; junction bases with no gene match: 8. CDR1 is LNHDA, CDR2 SQIVND, per germline (reference sequence). The CDR3 totals 16 residues. Written as DNA, the CDR3 is TGTGCCAGTAGTATCTTCGTAGCGGGAGGTGGCAATGAGCAGTTCTTC. It specifies CASSIFVAGGGNEQFF.

This chain links TRBV29-1 with TRBJ2-3; D is possibly TRBD1 (6 bases). The CDR3 loop spans 14 amino acids. The V gene lost 4 bases and the J gene lost 1 base, with 12 bases spanning the gap. Germline values: CDR1 SQVTM, CDR2 ANQGSEA. The DNA for the CDR3 is TGCAGCGTTGCCCGACAGGAGCGCACAGATACGCAGTATTTT. This sequence encodes CSVARQERTDTQYF.

The rearrangement links TRBV11-2 to TRBJ2-3; 10 nucleotides line up with TRBD1. J was trimmed by 2 bases and V by 5 bases; bases with no gene match: 4. The CDR3 length is 15 residues. CDR1 is SGHAT and CDR2 is FQNNGV in the germline V gene. CDR3 sequence (DNA): TGTGCCAGCAGCCTCGACAGGGGGCACACAGATACGCAGTATTTT. As protein: CASSLDRGHTDTQYF.

The chain recombines TRBV2 with TRBJ2-7, with unresolved D. This CDR3 has 15 amino acids. V was trimmed by 2 bases and J by 4 bases, leaving 15 bases between them. The germline V gene encodes CDR1 SNHLY and CDR2 FYNNEI. Here the CDR3 DNA reads TGTGCCAGCAGTGAACGGGCAGGACGTGGGTACGAGCAGTACTTC. This encodes CASSERAGRGYEQYF. Supplemented by reference TRBV2 and TRBJ2-7, the full variable domain reads EPEVTQTPSHQVTQMGQEVILRCVPISNHLYFYWYRQILGQKVEFLVSFYNNEISEKSEIFDDQFSVERPDGSNFTLKIRSTKLEDSAMYFCASSERAGRGYEQYFGPGTRLTVT.

The chain employs TRBV9 and TRBJ2-2, with D possibly TRBD1 on 6 matching bases. V was clipped by 3 bases and J by 4 bases, with 19 bases between them. This CDR3 has 17 amino acids. The V gene's germline CDR1 is SGDLS and CDR2 YYNGEE. The CDR3 DNA reads as TGTGCCAGCAGCGCCCTCTCAGGTGGACAGAGCACCGGGGAGCTGTTTTTT. This sequence encodes CASSALSGGQSTGELFF.

V is TRBV5-6 and J is TRBJ2-3; D gene uncertain. Trimming cost V 4 bases and J 7 bases, with 16 bases left between them. CDR3 length equals 14 residues. CDR1 SGHDT and CDR2 YYEEEE come from the germline V gene. CDR3 sequence reads: CASSLFRTPNTQYF. CDR3 sequence (DNA): TGTGCCAGCAGCCTTTTCAGGACCCCCAATACGCAGTATTTT.

The rearrangement uses TRBV30 and TRBJ2-2; D remains unclear. Germline V gene data show CDR1 as GTSNPN and CDR2 as SVGIG (reference sequence). Trimming took off 3 bases at V and 2 bases at J, with 4 bases between the two ends. CDR3 size: 12 residues. Here the CDR3 reads CAWRLNTGELFF. As DNA, the CDR3 is TGTGCCTGGAGGCTAAACACCGGGGAGCTGTTTTTT.

V usage is TRBV30 and J usage is TRBJ1-1, with D unclear. CDR3 length: 13 residues. V lost 3 bases and J lost 1, with 9 bases in between. CDR1 and CDR2 from the germline V gene are GTSNPN and SVGIG (reference sequence). In nucleotides, the CDR3 is TGTGCCTGGAGGTTACCTGCGAACACTGAAGCTTTCTTT. The encoded protein is CAWRLPANTEAFF.

The chain employs TRBV13 and TRBJ2-2; D is undetermined. Germline V gene data show CDR1 as PRHDT and CDR2 as FYEKMQ (reference sequence). This CDR3 is built from 15 residues. Trimming removed 4 bases from V and 0 bases from J, with 9 bases in between. The CDR3 coding sequence is TGTGCCAGCAGCTCCCCCAGGCCGAACACCGGGGAGCTGTTTTTT. Residues: CASSSPRPNTGELFF.

The genes are TRBV5-4 and TRBJ1-1; maybe TRBD1 (5 bases). Trimming took 4 bases from V and 3 from J, leaving 19 bases between them. The CDR3 has 16 amino acids. Looked up from germline, CDR1 is SGHNT and CDR2 is YYREEE (reference sequence). In DNA, the CDR3 is TGTGCCAGCAGCGCCGACTTGGGGGTGAGGGACACTGAAGCTTTCTTT. Its translation: CASSADLGVRDTEAFF.

The chain employs TRBV11-2 and TRBJ1-2; D unclear. Germline CDR1 reads SGHAT; CDR2 reads FQNNGV. This CDR3 has 13 amino acids. V lost 2 bases to trimming and J lost 6 bases, with 10 bases between them. CDR3 DNA sequence: TGTGCCAGCAGCTTACACTCTACCGATGGCTACACCTTC. This gives the protein CASSLHSTDGYTF.

The V and J genes are TRBV5-6 and TRBJ1-1, with unresolved D. The V end lost 1 base, the J end lost 9 bases, and 7 bases lay between the germline ends. Per the germline V gene, CDR1 is SGHDT and CDR2 is YYEEEE. The CDR3 totals 11 residues. Here the CDR3 DNA reads TGTGCCAGCAGCTTGTGGGTAAAAGCTTTCTTT. It encodes CASSLWVKAFF. Combining the CDR3 with reference TRBV5-6 and TRBJ1-1 gives the whole variable domain DAGVTQSPTHLIKTRGQQVTLRCSPKSGHDTVSWYQQALGQGPQFIFQYYEEEERQRGNFPDRFSGHQFPNYSSELNVNALLLGDSALYLCASSLWVKAFFGQGTRLTVV.

The V and J genes are TRBV7-2 and TRBJ1-3; possibly TRBD1 for D (6 bases). CDR3 length: 15 amino acids. The germline V gene has CDR1 SGHTA and CDR2 FQGNSA. The V and J ends lost 4 bases and 2 bases respectively, with 12 bases between them. DNA of the CDR3: TGTGCCAGCAGCTCCCCAGGGGTAACTGGAAACACCATATATTTT. Protein sequence: CASSSPGVTGNTIYF.